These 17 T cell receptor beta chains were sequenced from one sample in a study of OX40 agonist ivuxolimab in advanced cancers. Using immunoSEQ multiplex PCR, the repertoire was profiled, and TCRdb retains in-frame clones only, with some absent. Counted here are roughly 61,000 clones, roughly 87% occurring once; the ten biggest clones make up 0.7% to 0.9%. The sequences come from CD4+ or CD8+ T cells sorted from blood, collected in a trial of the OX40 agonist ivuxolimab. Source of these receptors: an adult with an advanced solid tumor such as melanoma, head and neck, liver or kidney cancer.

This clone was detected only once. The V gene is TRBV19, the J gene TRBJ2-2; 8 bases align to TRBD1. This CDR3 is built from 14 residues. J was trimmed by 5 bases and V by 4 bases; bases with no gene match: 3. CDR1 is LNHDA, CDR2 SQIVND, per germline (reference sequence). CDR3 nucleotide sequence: TGTGCCAGTAGTACACAGGGGGGTACCGGGGAGCTGTTTTTT. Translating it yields CASSTQGGTGELFF.

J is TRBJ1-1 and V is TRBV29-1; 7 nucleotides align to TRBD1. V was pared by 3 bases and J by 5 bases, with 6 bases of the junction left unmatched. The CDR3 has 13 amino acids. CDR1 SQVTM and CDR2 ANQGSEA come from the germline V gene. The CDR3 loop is CSVEGAGGTEAFF. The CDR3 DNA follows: TGCAGCGTTGAGGGGGCAGGGGGAACTGAAGCTTTCTTT.

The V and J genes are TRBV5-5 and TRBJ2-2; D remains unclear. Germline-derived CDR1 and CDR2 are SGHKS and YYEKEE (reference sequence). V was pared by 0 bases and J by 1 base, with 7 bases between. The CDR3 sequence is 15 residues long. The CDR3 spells CASSLGRLNTGELFF. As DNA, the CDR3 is TGTGCCAGCAGCTTGGGGCGACTGAACACCGGGGAGCTGTTTTTT.

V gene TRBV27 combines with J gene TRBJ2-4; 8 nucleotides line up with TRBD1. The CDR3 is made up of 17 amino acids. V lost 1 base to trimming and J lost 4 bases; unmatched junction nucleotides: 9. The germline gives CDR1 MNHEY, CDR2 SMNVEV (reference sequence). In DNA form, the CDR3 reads TGTGCCAGCAGTTTATTGGCACCAGGGGGCGAGAAAAACATTCAGTACTTC. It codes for CASSLLAPGGEKNIQYF.

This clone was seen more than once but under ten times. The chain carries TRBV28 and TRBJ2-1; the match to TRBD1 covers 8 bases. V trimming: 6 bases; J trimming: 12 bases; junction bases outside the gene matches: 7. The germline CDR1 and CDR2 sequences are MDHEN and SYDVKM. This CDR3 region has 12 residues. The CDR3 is CASSGQGRRQFF. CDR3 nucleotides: TGTGCCAGCAGCGGACAGGGTCGTCGGCAGTTCTTC.

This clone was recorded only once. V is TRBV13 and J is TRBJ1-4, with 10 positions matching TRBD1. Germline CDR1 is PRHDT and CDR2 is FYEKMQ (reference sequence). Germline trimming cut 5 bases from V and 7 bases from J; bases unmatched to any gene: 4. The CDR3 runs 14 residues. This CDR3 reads CASSRQGAGEKLFF. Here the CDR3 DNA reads TGTGCCAGCAGCAGACAGGGGGCAGGTGAAAAACTGTTTTTT.

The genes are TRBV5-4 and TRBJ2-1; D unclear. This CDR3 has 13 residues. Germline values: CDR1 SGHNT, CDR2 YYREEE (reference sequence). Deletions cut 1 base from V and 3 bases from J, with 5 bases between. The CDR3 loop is CASSLLVYNEQFF. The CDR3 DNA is TGTGCCAGCAGCTTGTTGGTCTACAATGAGCAGTTCTTC.

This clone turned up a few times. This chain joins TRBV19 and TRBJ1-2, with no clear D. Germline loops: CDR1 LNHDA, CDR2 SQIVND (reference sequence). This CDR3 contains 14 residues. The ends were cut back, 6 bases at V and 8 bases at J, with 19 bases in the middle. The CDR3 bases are TGTGCCAGTAGACCCCCCGACACCGCCTCGGGCTACACCTTC. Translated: CASRPPDTASGYTF.

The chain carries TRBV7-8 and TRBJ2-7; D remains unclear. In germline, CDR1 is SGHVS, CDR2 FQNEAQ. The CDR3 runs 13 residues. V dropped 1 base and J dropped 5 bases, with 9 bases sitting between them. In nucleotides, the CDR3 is TGTGCCAGCAGCTTAGTTGCTCCGAACGAGCAGTACTTC. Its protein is CASSLVAPNEQYF.

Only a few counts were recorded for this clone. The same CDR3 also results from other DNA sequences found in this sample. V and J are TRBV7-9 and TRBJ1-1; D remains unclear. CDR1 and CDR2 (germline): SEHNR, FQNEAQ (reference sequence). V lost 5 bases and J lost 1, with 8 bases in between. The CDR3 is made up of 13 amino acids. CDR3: CASSPTRNTEAFF. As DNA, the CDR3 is TGTGCCAGCAGCCCGACGAGGAACACTGAAGCTTTCTTT.

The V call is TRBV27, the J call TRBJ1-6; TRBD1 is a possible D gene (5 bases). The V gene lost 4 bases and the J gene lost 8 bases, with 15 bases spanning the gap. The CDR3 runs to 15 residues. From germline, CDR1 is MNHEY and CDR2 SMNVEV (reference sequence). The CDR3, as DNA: TGTGCCAGCAGTTCGAACAGGCTCCGGGATTCACCCCTCCACTTT. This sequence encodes CASSSNRLRDSPLHF.

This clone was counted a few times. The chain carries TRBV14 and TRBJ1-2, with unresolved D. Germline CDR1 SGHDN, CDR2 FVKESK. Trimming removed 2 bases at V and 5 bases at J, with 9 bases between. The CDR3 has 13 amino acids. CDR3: CASSQLDDYGYTF. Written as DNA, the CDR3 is TGTGCCAGCAGCCAATTAGATGATTATGGCTACACCTTC.

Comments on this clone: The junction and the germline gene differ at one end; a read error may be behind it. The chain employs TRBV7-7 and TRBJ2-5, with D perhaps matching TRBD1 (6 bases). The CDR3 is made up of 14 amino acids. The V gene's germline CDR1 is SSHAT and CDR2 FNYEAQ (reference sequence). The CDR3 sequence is CASSLTGSGETQYF. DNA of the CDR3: TGTGCTAGCAGCTTAACAGGGTCGGGGGAGACCCAGTACTTC.

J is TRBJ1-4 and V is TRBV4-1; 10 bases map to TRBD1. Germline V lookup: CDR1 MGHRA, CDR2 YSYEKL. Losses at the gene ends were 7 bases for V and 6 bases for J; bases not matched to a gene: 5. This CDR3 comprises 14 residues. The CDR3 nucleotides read TGCGCCAGCAAGAGAGGGACAGGGGATGAAAAACTGTTTTTT. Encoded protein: CASKRGTGDEKLFF.

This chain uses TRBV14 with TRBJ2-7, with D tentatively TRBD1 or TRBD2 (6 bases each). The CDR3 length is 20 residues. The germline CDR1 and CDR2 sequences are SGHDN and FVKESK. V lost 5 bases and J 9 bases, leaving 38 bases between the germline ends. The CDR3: CASSALLGGPPDRSPQGQYF. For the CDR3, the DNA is TGTGCCAGCAGCGCCCTCCTCGGGGGCCCCCCGGACCGTTCCCCCCAGGGGCAGTACTTC.

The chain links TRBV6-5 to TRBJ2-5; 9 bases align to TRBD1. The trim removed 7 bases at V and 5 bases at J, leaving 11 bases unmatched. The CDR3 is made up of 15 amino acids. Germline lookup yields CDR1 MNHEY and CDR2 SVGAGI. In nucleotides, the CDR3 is TGTGCCAGCATGGGGACAGGGATATTGAAGGAGACCCAGTACTTC. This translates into CASMGTGILKETQYF.

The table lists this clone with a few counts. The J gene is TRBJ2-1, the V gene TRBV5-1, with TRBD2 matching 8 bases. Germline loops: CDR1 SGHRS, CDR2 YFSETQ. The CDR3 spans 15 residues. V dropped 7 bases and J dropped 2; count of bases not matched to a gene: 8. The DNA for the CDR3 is TGCGCCAGCGCCGGGCCCGGGAGGGCCTACAATGAGCAGTTCTTC. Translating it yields CASAGPGRAYNEQFF.